Below are 9 T cell receptor beta chains sequenced from a single sample in a study of T cells after yellow fever vaccination. TCRdb ran MiXCR on the 5' RACE reads and lists one entry per CDR3 protein. This table holds approximately 550,000 distinct CDR3 sequences, roughly 12% found once. The sequenced sample was PBMCs, obtained on the day of the yellow fever booster vaccination. The source of these receptors is a man younger than 40 who received the YFV17D yellow fever vaccine.

The chain uses TRBV11-2 and TRBJ2-2; tentatively, D is TRBD2 (6 bases). This CDR3 is 15 amino acids long. From germline, CDR1 is SGHAT and CDR2 FQNNGV. Trimming stripped 5 bases from V and 7 bases from J, with 17 bases between. CDR3 DNA: TGTGCCAGCAGCACCCCGACTAGGAGAGGCGGGGAGCTGTTTTTT. Translated, it gives CASSTPTRRGGELFF.

This clonotype was recorded at least ten times. The CDR3 spells CASSSQRDQPQHF. The CDR3 DNA follows: TGTGCCAGCTCATCCCAGAGGGATCAGCCCCAGCATTTT. The chain joins TRBV18 to TRBJ1-5; D call uncertain. V was pared by 5 bases and J by 5 bases, with 10 bases between. Germline CDR1 KGHSH, CDR2 LQKENI. CDR3 length equals 13 residues.

The chain links TRBV6-5 to TRBJ2-3; 10 bases align to TRBD2. Trimming at V came to 0 bases and at J to 7 bases, leaving 10 bases not matched to a gene. The germline CDR1 and CDR2 sequences are MNHEY and SVGAGI. This CDR3 has 17 amino acids. The CDR3 loop is CASSYSVGLAPNNTQYF. CDR3 bases: TGTGCCAGCAGTTACTCCGTGGGACTAGCGCCGAATAATACGCAGTATTTT.

Only a few counts were recorded for this clonotype. The V gene is TRBV7-9, the J gene TRBJ1-6; no clear D. The CDR3 sequence is 13 residues long. V lost 2 bases, J lost 8 bases, and 7 bases lay in between. Germline V gives CDR1 SEHNR, CDR2 FQNEAQ (reference sequence). Here the CDR3 DNA reads TGTGCCAGCAGCTTATTCGAGGATTCACCCCTCCACTTT. It is translated as CASSLFEDSPLHF. The full variable domain, rest sourced from reference TRBV7-9 and TRBJ1-6, is DTGVSQNPRHKITKRGQNVTFRCDPISEHNRLYWYRQTLGQGPEFLTYFQNEAQLEKSRLLSDRFSAERPKGSFSTLEIQRTEQGDSAMYLCASSLFEDSPLHFGNGTRLTVT.

The sample holds a few counts of this clonotype. V usage is TRBV7-9 and J usage is TRBJ1-4; no reliable D call. CDR1 is SEHNR and CDR2 is FQNEAQ in the germline V gene (reference sequence). CDR3 length: 16 residues. V was clipped by 5 bases and J by 0 bases, with 13 bases between them. The CDR3 reads CASSPPDGSTNEKLFF. CDR3 coding DNA: TGTGCCAGCAGCCCGCCCGACGGATCAACTAATGAAAAACTGTTTTTT.

The rearrangement joins TRBV5-3 to TRBJ2-6; TRBD1 matches at 7 bases. TRBV5-3 carries the ORF label, with uncertain function. The junction had 11 bases not matched to a gene; V was cut back by 10 bases and J by 1 base. CDR3 length: 16 amino acids. CDR3: CADTGTDRSGANVLTF. For the CDR3, the DNA is TGTGCCGATACCGGGACAGACCGGTCTGGGGCCAACGTCCTGACTTTC.

This rearrangement joins TRBV5-4 to TRBJ2-2; D not resolved. The CDR3 sequence is 12 residues long. Germline CDR1 reads SGHNT; CDR2 reads YYREEE (reference sequence). Trimming removed 4 bases from V and 6 bases from J, with 7 bases in between. The CDR3 region is CASSPFAGELFF. The CDR3 DNA reads as TGTGCCAGCAGCCCCTTTGCCGGGGAGCTGTTTTTT.

This clonotype came up a few times. The V and J genes are TRBV6-5 and TRBJ1-4; D is possibly TRBD1 (5 bases). The CDR3 spans 14 residues. V was trimmed by 4 bases and J by 4 bases, leaving 10 bases between them. Looked up from germline, CDR1 is MNHEY and CDR2 is SVGAGI. The CDR3 loop is CASSSYGGNEKLFF. CDR3 in DNA: TGTGCCAGCAGTTCCTACGGGGGTAATGAAAAACTGTTTTTT.

This clonotype was detected many times. V usage is TRBV20-1 and J usage is TRBJ2-3; 7 nucleotides align to TRBD1. The CDR3 is 12 residues long. With 5 bases clipped from V and 4 bases from J, the junction kept 3 bases outside the gene matches. Germline V lookup: CDR1 DFQATT, CDR2 SNEGSKA (reference sequence). CDR3 loop: CSAGDSSDTQYF. CDR3 nucleotides: TGCAGTGCTGGGGACAGCTCAGATACGCAGTATTTT.